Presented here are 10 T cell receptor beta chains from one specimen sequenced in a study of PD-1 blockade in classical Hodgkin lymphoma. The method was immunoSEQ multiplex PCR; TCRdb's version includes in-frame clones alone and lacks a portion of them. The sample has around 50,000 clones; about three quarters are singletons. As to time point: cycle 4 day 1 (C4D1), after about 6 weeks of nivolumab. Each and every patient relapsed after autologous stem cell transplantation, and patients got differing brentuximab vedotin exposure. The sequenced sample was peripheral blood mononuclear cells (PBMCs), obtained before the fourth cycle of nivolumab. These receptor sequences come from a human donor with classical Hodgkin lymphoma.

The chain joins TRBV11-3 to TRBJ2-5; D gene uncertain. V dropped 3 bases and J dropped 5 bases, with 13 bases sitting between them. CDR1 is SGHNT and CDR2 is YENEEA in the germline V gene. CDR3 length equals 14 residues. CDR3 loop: CASSLSRHGETQYF. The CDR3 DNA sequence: TGTGCCAGCAGCTTGTCCAGACATGGGGAGACCCAGTACTTC. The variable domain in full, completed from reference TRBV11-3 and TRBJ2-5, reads EAGVVQSPRYKIIEKKQPVAFWCNPISGHNTLYWYLQNLGQGPELLIRYENEEAVDDSQLPKDRFSAERLKGVDSTLKIQPAELGDSAVYLCASSLSRHGETQYFGPGTRLLVL.

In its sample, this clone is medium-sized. This chain's CDR3 is CASSLGSGGPNTYEQYF. The CDR3 DNA is TGTGCCAGCAGTTTAGGGTCAGGGGGCCCAAACACCTACGAGCAGTACTTC. This chain uses TRBV28 with TRBJ2-7, with TRBD1 matching over 8 bases. The V segment lost 2 bases and the J segment 2 bases; nucleotides outside the gene matches: 11. The CDR3 is 17 residues long. Germline V gives CDR1 MDHEN, CDR2 SYDVKM.

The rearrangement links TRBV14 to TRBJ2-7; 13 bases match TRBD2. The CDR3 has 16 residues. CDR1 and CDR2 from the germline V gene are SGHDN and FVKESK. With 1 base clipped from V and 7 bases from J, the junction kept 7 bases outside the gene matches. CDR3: CASSQVGTSGEGEQYF. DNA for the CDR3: TGTGCCAGCAGCCAAGTCGGGACTAGCGGGGAGGGAGAGCAGTACTTC.

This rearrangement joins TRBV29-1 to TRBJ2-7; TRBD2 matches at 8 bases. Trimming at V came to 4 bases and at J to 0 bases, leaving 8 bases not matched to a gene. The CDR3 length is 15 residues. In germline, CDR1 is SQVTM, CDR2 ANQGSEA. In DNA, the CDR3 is TGCAGCGTTGGGAGGAGGCTAGCGGGCTCCTACGAGCAGTACTTC. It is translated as CSVGRRLAGSYEQYF.

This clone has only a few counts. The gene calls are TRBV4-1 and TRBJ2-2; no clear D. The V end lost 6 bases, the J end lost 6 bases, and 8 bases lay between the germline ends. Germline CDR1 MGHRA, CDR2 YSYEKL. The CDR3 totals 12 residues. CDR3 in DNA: TGCGCCAGCAGAGCATGGGCCGGGGAGCTGTTTTTT. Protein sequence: CASRAWAGELFF.

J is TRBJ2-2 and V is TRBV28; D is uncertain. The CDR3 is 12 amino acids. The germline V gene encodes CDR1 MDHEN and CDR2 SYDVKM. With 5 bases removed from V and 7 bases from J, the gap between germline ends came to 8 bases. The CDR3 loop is CASSPPSGELFF. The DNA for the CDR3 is TGTGCCAGCAGTCCCCCTAGCGGGGAGCTGTTTTTT.

This CDR3 is CASSQSREQFF. DNA for the CDR3: TGTGCCAGTAGCCAATCGAGGGAGCAGTTCTTC. The chain carries TRBV19 and TRBJ2-1, with unresolved D. The CDR3 runs 11 residues. The V end was cut by 6 bases, the J end by 10 bases, with 10 bases between. Looked up from germline, CDR1 is LNHDA and CDR2 is SQIVND (reference sequence). The variable domain in full, completed from reference TRBV19 and TRBJ2-1, reads DGGITQSPKYLFRKEGQNVTLSCEQNLNHDAMYWYRQDPGQGLRLIYYSQIVNDFQKGDIAEGYSVSREKKESFPLTVTSAQKNPTAFYLCASSQSREQFFGPGTRLTVL.

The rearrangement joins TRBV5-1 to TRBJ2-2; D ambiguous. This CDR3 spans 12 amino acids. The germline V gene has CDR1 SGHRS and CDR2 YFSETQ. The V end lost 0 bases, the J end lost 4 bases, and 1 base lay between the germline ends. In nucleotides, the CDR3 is TGCGCCAGCAGCTTGGCCACCGGGGAGCTGTTTTTT. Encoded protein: CASSLATGELFF.

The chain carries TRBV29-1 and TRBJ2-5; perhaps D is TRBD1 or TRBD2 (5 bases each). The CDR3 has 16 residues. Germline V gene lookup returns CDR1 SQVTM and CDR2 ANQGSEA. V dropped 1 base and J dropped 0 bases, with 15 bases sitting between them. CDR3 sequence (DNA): TGCAGCGTTGAAGGCCTTGGGACGATGTACCAAGAGACCCAGTACTTC. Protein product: CSVEGLGTMYQETQYF.

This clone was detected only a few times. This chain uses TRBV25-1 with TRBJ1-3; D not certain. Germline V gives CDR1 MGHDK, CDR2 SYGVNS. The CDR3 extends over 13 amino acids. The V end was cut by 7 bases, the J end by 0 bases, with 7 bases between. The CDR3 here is CASTTDSGNTIYF. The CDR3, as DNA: TGTGCCAGCACCACAGACTCTGGAAACACCATATATTTT.